Each of the 19 T cell receptor beta chains below was sequenced from the same sample in a study of blood T cell repertoires in COVID-19. This table comes from immunoSEQ multiplex PCR, and its TCRdb copy is limited to in-frame clones, with some not included. This table holds tens of thousands of clones, about 70% found once. Sequencing was carried out using peripheral blood. All receptors derive from a woman older than 75 with active or convalescent COVID-19.

V and J are TRBV7-2 and TRBJ2-1, with 8 bases lining up with TRBD2. Trimming at V came to 5 bases and at J to 4 bases, leaving 7 bases not matched to a gene. Germline V CDR1 and CDR2: SGHTA, FQGNSA. The CDR3 extends over 15 amino acids. In DNA form, the CDR3 reads TGTGCCAGCAGCGCAACGGGGGGGGCTTACAATGAGCAGTTCTTC. Translated, it gives CASSATGGAYNEQFF.

The CDR3 here is CASSVVDGGFYNEQFF. CDR3 bases: TGTGCCAGCAGCGTAGTCGACGGGGGGTTCTACAATGAGCAGTTCTTC. This chain connects TRBV9 to TRBJ2-1, with 7 positions matching TRBD2. Trimming at V came to 0 bases and at J to 3 bases, leaving 6 bases not matched to a gene. The germline V gene encodes CDR1 SGDLS and CDR2 YYNGEE. The CDR3 covers 16 residues. Based on the CDR3 plus reference TRBV9 and TRBJ2-1, the full variable domain is DSGVTQTPKHLITATGQRVTLRCSPRSGDLSVYWYQQSLDQGLQFLIQYYNGEERAKGNILERFSAQQFPDLHSELNLSSLELGDSALYFCASSVVDGGFYNEQFFGPGTRLTVL.

This clone has only a few counts. This chain uses TRBV5-1 with TRBJ2-1, with a weak D call TRBD2 (6 bases). Trimming left V 7 bases short and J 4 bases short, with 21 bases between. The length of the CDR3 is 16 residues. The germline CDR1 and CDR2 sequences are SGHRS and YFSETQ. The CDR3 region is CASRTTGEIIYNEQFF. In DNA form, the CDR3 reads TGCGCCAGCCGGACTACCGGCGAAATCATTTACAATGAGCAGTTCTTC.

This chain uses TRBV7-2 with TRBJ1-5, with a weak D call TRBD1 (6 bases). The CDR3 runs 16 residues. V lost 2 bases and J 4 bases, leaving 15 bases between the germline ends. The V gene's germline CDR1 is SGHTA and CDR2 FQGNSA. The CDR3, as DNA: TGTGCCAGCAGCTTAAGGGGGGGAACGGAGAATCAGCCCCAGCATTTT. Translation: CASSLRGGTENQPQHF.

The rearrangement uses TRBV29-1 and TRBJ1-2; 12 bases align to TRBD1. Germline V lookup: CDR1 SQVTM, CDR2 ANQGSEA. V lost 6 bases to trimming and J lost 6 bases; unmatched junction nucleotides: 5. This CDR3 comprises 13 residues. The CDR3 DNA reads TGCAGCGTCCTGGGACAGGGGGCACATGGCTACACCTTC. Amino acid sequence: CSVLGQGAHGYTF.

In its sample, this clone was seen once. The chain combines TRBV19 with TRBJ2-2; 12 nucleotides agree with TRBD2. J gave up 6 bases and V 7 bases, and 3 bases lay outside the gene matches. The CDR3 is 14 amino acids. Germline CDR1 is LNHDA and CDR2 is SQIVND (reference sequence). The CDR3 sequence is CASTSSGGAGELFF. The DNA of the CDR3 is TGTGCCAGTACGTCTAGCGGGGGGGCCGGGGAGCTGTTTTTT.

V usage is TRBV29-1 and J usage is TRBJ2-5; D call uncertain. The V end lost 6 bases, the J end lost 0 bases, and 17 bases lay between the germline ends. The germline V gene encodes CDR1 SQVTM and CDR2 ANQGSEA. This CDR3 spans 15 amino acids. DNA for the CDR3: TGCAGCGTCCTTGGTGGCACCATGTACCAAGAGACCCAGTACTTC. This translates into CSVLGGTMYQETQYF.

At least ten counts were recorded for this clone. This chain uses TRBV5-6 with TRBJ2-7; TRBD1 might be the D (6 bases). The length of the CDR3 is 14 residues. In germline, CDR1 is SGHDT, CDR2 YYEEEE. V lost 1 base, J lost 3 bases, and 11 bases lay in between. This CDR3 is CASSLSGVGYEQYF. The CDR3 DNA follows: TGTGCCAGCAGCTTGTCAGGGGTTGGCTACGAGCAGTACTTC.

V gene TRBV14 combines with J gene TRBJ1-6; D remains ambiguous. This CDR3 spans 15 amino acids. The V end lost 0 bases, the J end lost 7 bases, and 10 bases lay between the germline ends. The germline CDR1 and CDR2 sequences are SGHDN and FVKESK. The CDR3 DNA sequence: TGTGCCAGCAGCCAAGAGGCAGTAACGAATTCACCCCTCCACTTT. Translated, it gives CASSQEAVTNSPLHF.

The V gene is TRBV6-1, the J gene TRBJ1-1, with no clear D. V lost 3 bases and J lost 6, with 11 bases in between. CDR1 and CDR2 from the germline V gene are MNHNS and SASEGT. This CDR3 is built from 13 residues. CDR3: CASSDYREPEAFF. CDR3 nucleotides: TGTGCCAGCAGTGATTATCGTGAGCCTGAAGCTTTCTTT.

The genes are TRBV6-2 or TRBV6-3 and TRBJ1-4, with D tentatively TRBD1 (6 bases). The CDR3 has 17 amino acids. Germline CDR1 and CDR2: MNHEY and SVGEGT. Trimming pared 0 bases from V and 6 bases from J, leaving 17 bases between. CDR3 region: CASSYSRSTGLDEKLFF. In nucleotides, the CDR3 is TGTGCCAGCAGTTACTCGAGGTCGACAGGTTTGGATGAAAAACTGTTTTTT.

V usage is TRBV7-2 and J usage is TRBJ1-2, with 9 nucleotides matching TRBD1. J gave up 1 base and V 5 bases, and 11 bases lay outside the gene matches. The germline V gene has CDR1 SGHTA and CDR2 FQGNSA. This CDR3 comprises 17 residues. CDR3 nucleotides: TGTGCCAGCAGCCCCGACTTACAGGGGGCGCGTAACTATGGCTACACCTTC. The encoded protein is CASSPDLQGARNYGYTF. Together with reference TRBV7-2 and TRBJ1-2, the CDR3 gives the full variable domain: GAGVSQSPSNKVTEKGKDVELRCDPISGHTALYWYRQSLGQGLEFLIYFQGNSAPDKSGLPSDRFSAERTGGSVSTLTIQRTQQEDSAVYLCASSPDLQGARNYGYTFGSGTRLTVV.

The CDR3 DNA reads as TGTGCCAGCAGTTCCAGGGTTTCCTACAATGAGCAGTTCTTC. Translating it yields CASSSRVSYNEQFF. The chain employs TRBV28 and TRBJ2-1, with a tentative D call TRBD1 (5 bases). CDR1 is MDHEN and CDR2 is SYDVKM in the germline V gene. Trimming took off 4 bases at V and 1 base at J, with 8 bases between the two ends. There are 14 residues in the CDR3.

V and J are TRBV10-3 and TRBJ2-3; TRBD2 agrees at 7 bases. The V gene end was trimmed by 8 bases and the J gene end by 2 bases; junction bases not matched to a gene: 4. CDR3 length equals 13 residues. Germline V gene data show CDR1 as ENHRY and CDR2 as SYGVKD. CDR3: CAIGAGDTDTQYF. The CDR3 region has the DNA TGTGCCATCGGGGCGGGGGACACAGATACGCAGTATTTT.

The V gene is TRBV7-8, the J gene TRBJ1-6; no reliable D call. From germline, CDR1 is SGHVS and CDR2 FQNEAQ. The CDR3 extends over 14 amino acids. Deletions cut 5 bases from V and 9 bases from J, with 14 bases between. The CDR3 DNA is TGTGCCAGCAGCCAAACCCCGGGAACTTCACCCCTCCACTTT. Its protein is CASSQTPGTSPLHF.

The chain combines TRBV7-9 with TRBJ1-1, with 8 bases matching TRBD1. This CDR3 has 15 residues. Trimming removed 3 bases from V and 6 bases from J; junction bases left unmatched: 9. CDR1 SEHNR and CDR2 FQNEAQ come from the germline V gene (reference sequence). The CDR3 nucleotides are TGTGCCAGCAGCTTGACAGGGGCTGGGAAGGCTGAAGCTTTCTTT. This encodes CASSLTGAGKAEAFF. Drawing the rest from reference TRBV7-9 and TRBJ1-1, the complete variable domain is DTGVSQNPRHKITKRGQNVTFRCDPISEHNRLYWYRQTLGQGPEFLTYFQNEAQLEKSRLLSDRFSAERPKGSFSTLEIQRTEQGDSAMYLCASSLTGAGKAEAFFGQGTRLTVV.

The chain has TRBV2 and TRBJ1-2, with D possibly TRBD1 on 5 matching bases. V was trimmed by 7 bases and J by 7 bases, leaving 19 bases between them. The length of the CDR3 is 14 residues. The germline CDR1 and CDR2 sequences are SNHLY and FYNNEI. In DNA form, the CDR3 reads TGTGCCAGCAACCCGACAGCTTCTTCGAGTGGCTACACCTTC. Translating gives CASNPTASSSGYTF.

The chain links TRBV3-1 (or the pseudogene TRBV3-2) to TRBJ2-2, with TRBD1 identical over 9 bases. V lost 6 bases and J lost 6; bases outside the gene matches: 11. Germline loops: CDR1 LGHDT, CDR2 YNNKEL (reference sequence). The CDR3 consists of 16 residues. The CDR3 spells CASSQWTGALSGELFF. For the CDR3, the DNA is TGTGCCAGCAGTCAGTGGACAGGGGCCCTCTCCGGGGAGCTGTTTTTT.

The V call is TRBV6-5, the J call TRBJ1-2; 9 bases are shared with TRBD1. CDR1 MNHEY and CDR2 SVGAGI come from the germline V gene. The CDR3 is made up of 15 amino acids. V trimming: 7 bases; J trimming: 1 base; junction bases outside the gene matches: 7. The CDR3 loop is CASNRGQGSNYGYTF. CDR3 nucleotides: TGTGCCAGCAACCGCGGACAGGGGAGTAACTATGGCTACACCTTC.